Presented here are 17 T cell receptor beta chains from one specimen sequenced in a study of graft-versus-host responses after intestinal transplantation. For these TCRs, the target antigens are not known. Only in-frame clones appear in the TCRdb table, and some are missing; sequencing was by immunoSEQ multiplex PCR. The sample consists of under 100,000 clones, around 93% of them appearing once. The specimen was unstimulated CD8+ T cells sorted from spleen or lymph node cells, collected before transplant. Receptors originate from a human donor who was the organ donor for an intestinal transplant.

The chain links TRBV11-2 to TRBJ1-4; the match to TRBD1 covers 9 bases. V was clipped by 4 bases and J by 5 bases; unmatched bases: 2. The length of the CDR3 is 14 residues. CDR1 is SGHAT and CDR2 is FQNNGV in the germline V gene. The CDR3 here is CASSYGQGNEKLFF. The CDR3 DNA follows: TGTGCCAGCAGCTATGGACAGGGGAATGAAAAACTGTTTTTT.

V usage is TRBV5-6 and J usage is TRBJ2-2, with D tentatively TRBD2 (7 bases). Germline CDR1 reads SGHDT; CDR2 reads YYEEEE. The CDR3 is made up of 19 amino acids. V was cut by 4 bases and J by 5 bases, with 27 bases left in between. CDR3 protein: CASSTADRVLLRGTGELFF. In DNA, the CDR3 is TGTGCCAGCAGCACCGCGGACAGAGTCTTACTGCGGGGGACCGGGGAGCTGTTTTTT.

This clone was seen a single time. The V gene is TRBV27, the J gene TRBJ2-1, with TRBD1 matching 7 bases. CDR1 and CDR2 (germline): MNHEY, SMNVEV (reference sequence). V shed 5 bases and J 6 bases; nucleotides not matched to a gene: 13. This CDR3 has 16 amino acids. CDR3 sequence reads: CASSPSHRGFVNEQFF. The DNA for the CDR3 is TGTGCCAGCAGTCCCTCTCACAGGGGCTTCGTCAATGAGCAGTTCTTC.

In DNA form, the CDR3 reads TGTGCCAGCAGTTTAGACAGCTCCTACGAGCAGTACTTC. Translated: CASSLDSSYEQYF. The genes are TRBV28 and TRBJ2-7; tentative D call: TRBD1 (5 bases). Germline lookup yields CDR1 MDHEN and CDR2 SYDVKM. The CDR3 runs to 13 residues. V was trimmed by 2 bases and J by 0 bases, leaving 5 bases between them.

V is TRBV9 and J is TRBJ2-7, with a possible D match to TRBD1 (5 bases). Germline V gives CDR1 SGDLS, CDR2 YYNGEE. There are 15 residues in the CDR3. V was clipped by 4 bases and J by 7 bases, with 21 bases between them. The DNA for the CDR3 is TGTGCCAGCAGCTTGGGCGAGGCAGGGTCCACGGAGCAGTACTTC. Protein product: CASSLGEAGSTEQYF. The full variable domain, its missing parts supplied by reference TRBV9 and TRBJ2-7, is DSGVTQTPKHLITATGQRVTLRCSPRSGDLSVYWYQQSLDQGLQFLIQYYNGEERAKGNILERFSAQQFPDLHSELNLSSLELGDSALYFCASSLGEAGSTEQYFGPGTRLTVT.

The chain has TRBV18 and TRBJ1-2, with 9 bases fitting TRBD1. The length of the CDR3 is 16 residues. From germline, CDR1 is KGHSH and CDR2 LQKENI. J was trimmed by 5 bases and V by 3 bases; bases with no gene match: 10. Written as DNA, the CDR3 is TGTGCCAGCTCACCTCCGACCGGGACAGGGTTATATGGCTACACCTTC. The encoded protein is CASSPPTGTGLYGYTF. Variable domain in full (rest from reference TRBV18 and TRBJ1-2): NAGVMQNPRHLVRRRGQEARLRCSPMKGHSHVYWYRQLPEEGLKFMVYLQKENIIDESGMPKERFSAEFPKEGPSILRIQQVVRGDSAAYFCASSPPTGTGLYGYTFGSGTRLTVV.

V is TRBV15 and J is TRBJ2-3; 7 bases align to TRBD2. CDR1 and CDR2 (germline): LNHNV, YYDKDF (reference sequence). With 8 bases clipped from V and 1 base from J, the junction kept 0 bases outside the gene matches. The CDR3 has 12 amino acids. The CDR3: CATAGGTDTQYF. In nucleotides, the CDR3 is TGTGCCACCGCGGGAGGCACAGATACGCAGTATTTT.

The chain has TRBV19 and TRBJ2-5; TRBD1 matches at 10 bases. The CDR3 covers 14 residues. V lost 6 bases, J lost 4 bases, and 5 bases stayed unmatched. Germline assignment: CDR1 LNHDA and CDR2 SQIVND (reference sequence). The CDR3 reads CASRSWTGGETQYF. The CDR3, as DNA: TGTGCCAGTAGGTCGTGGACAGGGGGAGAGACCCAGTACTTC.

The gene calls are TRBV9 and TRBJ2-1, with 7 bases lining up with TRBD2. The CDR3 covers 12 residues. The V and J ends lost 3 bases and 15 bases, in that order; junction bases with no gene match: 9. CDR1 and CDR2 (germline): SGDLS, YYNGEE. The CDR3 is CASSASGIAPFF. The CDR3 DNA follows: TGTGCCAGCAGCGCTAGCGGCATCGCGCCGTTCTTC.

The chain employs TRBV7-3 and TRBJ2-3; D might be TRBD1 (6 bases). CDR1 is SGHTA, CDR2 FQGTGA, per germline. Trimming took 10 bases from V and 1 from J, leaving 12 bases between them. The CDR3 consists of 13 residues. The DNA of the CDR3 is TGTGCCAAGACAGGACCTTGCACAGATACGCAGTATTTT. Translated, it gives CAKTGPCTDTQYF.

The chain combines TRBV7-9 with TRBJ2-7; 7 positions match TRBD2. The V segment lost 5 bases and the J segment 2 bases; nucleotides outside the gene matches: 9. CDR1 and CDR2 (germline): SEHNR, FQNEAQ (reference sequence). The CDR3 is 15 amino acids. Here the CDR3 DNA reads TGTGCCAGCAGCGACGGGGGGAGACTCGCCTACGAGCAGTACTTC. Its protein product is CASSDGGRLAYEQYF.

The V and J genes are TRBV7-2 and TRBJ2-5, with D hard to call. The V gene's germline CDR1 is SGHTA and CDR2 FQGNSA. V was shortened by 4 bases and J by 3 bases, with 6 bases between the two germline ends. The CDR3 spans 12 residues. The CDR3 DNA reads as TGTGCCAGCAGCTCTCGGGAAGAGACCCAGTACTTC. This translates into CASSSREETQYF.

The rearrangement joins TRBV15 to TRBJ2-1, with D unclear. The CDR3 sequence is 15 residues long. Germline CDR1 is LNHNV and CDR2 is YYDKDF (reference sequence). Trimming cost V 4 bases and J 0 bases, with 10 bases left between them. The CDR3 sequence: CATSTLLTSYNEQFF. DNA for the CDR3: TGTGCCACCAGCACCCTCCTAACCTCCTACAATGAGCAGTTCTTC.

The chain couples TRBV7-9 to TRBJ2-5; 9 nucleotides agree with TRBD2. This CDR3 is 16 amino acids long. The germline gives CDR1 SEHNR, CDR2 FQNEAQ (reference sequence). J was trimmed by 5 bases and V by 5 bases; bases with no gene match: 12. The CDR3 region has the DNA TGTGCCAGCAGCCCCTCCGGGACTAGCTTTTCGGAGACCCAGTACTTC. Protein: CASSPSGTSFSETQYF.

The rearrangement links TRBV5-1 to TRBJ1-4; TRBD1 agrees at 8 bases. Trimming took 0 bases from V and 7 from J; bases not matched to a gene: 5. In germline, CDR1 is SGHRS, CDR2 YFSETQ. The CDR3 sequence is 15 residues long. CDR3 sequence (DNA): TGCGCCAGCAGCTTGGTTGGCAGGGGGCGTGAAAAACTGTTTTTT. Encoded protein: CASSLVGRGREKLFF.

The rearrangement links TRBV29-1 to TRBJ1-2; TRBD1 might be the D (5 bases). Germline lookup yields CDR1 SQVTM and CDR2 ANQGSEA. This CDR3 has 11 amino acids. V was pared by 7 bases and J by 4 bases, with 10 bases between. The chain's CDR3 is CSAQELYGYTF. CDR3 bases: TGCAGCGCACAGGAACTCTATGGCTACACCTTC.

This chain joins TRBV28 and TRBJ2-1; 7 bases are shared with TRBD2. The J segment lost 7 bases and the V segment lost 1 base, leaving 7 bases of the junction unmatched. Germline lookup yields CDR1 MDHEN and CDR2 SYDVKM. The CDR3 covers 15 residues. The CDR3 nucleotides are TGTGCCAGCAGTTTATTGACCGGGACTATAAATGAGCAGTTCTTC. Amino acid sequence: CASSLLTGTINEQFF. The variable domain in full, with the rest retrieved from reference TRBV28 and TRBJ2-1, is DVKVTQSSRYLVKRTGEKVFLECVQDMDHENMFWYRQDPGLGLRLIYFSYDVKMKEKGDIPEGYSVSREKKERFSLILESASTNQTSMYLCASSLLTGTINEQFFGPGTRLTVL.